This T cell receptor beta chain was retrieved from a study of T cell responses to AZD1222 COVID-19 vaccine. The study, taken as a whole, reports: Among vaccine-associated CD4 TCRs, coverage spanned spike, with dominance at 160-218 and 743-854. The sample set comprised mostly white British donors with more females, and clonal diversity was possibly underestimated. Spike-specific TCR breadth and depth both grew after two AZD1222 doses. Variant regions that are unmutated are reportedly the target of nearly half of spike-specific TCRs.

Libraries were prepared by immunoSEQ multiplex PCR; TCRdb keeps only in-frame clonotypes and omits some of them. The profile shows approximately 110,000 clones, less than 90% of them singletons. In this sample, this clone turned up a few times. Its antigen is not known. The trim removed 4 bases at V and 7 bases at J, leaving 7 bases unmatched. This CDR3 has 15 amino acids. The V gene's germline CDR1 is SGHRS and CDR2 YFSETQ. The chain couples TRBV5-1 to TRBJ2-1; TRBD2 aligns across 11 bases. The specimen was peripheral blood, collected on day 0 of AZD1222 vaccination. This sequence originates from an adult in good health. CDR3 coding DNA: TGCGCCAGCAGCACCGGGACTAGCGGCTTTAATGAGCAGTTCTTC. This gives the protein CASSTGTSGFNEQFF.